These 23 T cell receptor beta chains share one sample of origin, sequenced in a study of cytomegalovirus exposure and HLA in healthy donors. Both 60 Vbeta primers and 13 Jbeta primers went into the PCR. Some clones are missing from TCRdb's copy, which holds only in-frame ones; the method was immunoSEQ multiplex PCR. Among over 55,000 clones, roughly 67% were seen once, and the ten largest hold 7.5% to 8%. Input material: PBMCs. All receptors come from a man in his forties or fifties in good health and CMV-seropositive.

V gene TRBV4-2 combines with J gene TRBJ2-3; D remains unclear. The CDR3 sequence is 13 residues long. Trimming removed 0 bases from V and 8 bases from J, with 9 bases in between. Germline V CDR1 and CDR2: LGHNA, YNFKEQ. CDR3 loop: CASSQEAPSTQYF. For the CDR3, the DNA is TGTGCCAGCAGCCAAGAGGCCCCCAGTACGCAGTATTTT.

The rearrangement joins TRBV25-1 to TRBJ1-2; D may be TRBD1 (6 bases). Looked up from germline, CDR1 is MGHDK and CDR2 is SYGVNS. The CDR3 covers 12 residues. Trimming pared 6 bases from V and 4 bases from J, leaving 9 bases between. The CDR3 sequence: CASRGATYGYTF. The CDR3 nucleotides read TGTGCCAGCAGGGGGGCTACCTATGGCTACACCTTC.

The chain combines TRBV28 with TRBJ1-1; D not certain. From germline, CDR1 is MDHEN and CDR2 SYDVKM. This CDR3 region has 15 residues. V was cut by 5 bases and J by 4 bases, with 17 bases left in between. The CDR3 region is CASSPPAGLSTEAFF. DNA of the CDR3: TGTGCCAGCAGTCCCCCCGCCGGGTTGAGCACTGAAGCTTTCTTT.

The chain couples TRBV5-1 to TRBJ1-1; 7 nucleotides line up with TRBD1. The J segment lost 3 bases and the V segment lost 4 bases, leaving 9 bases of the junction unmatched. The CDR3 consists of 15 residues. Germline V gene sequence: CDR1 SGHRS, CDR2 YFSETQ. The CDR3 DNA reads TGCGCCAGCAGCGTGGCAGGGGGAAGGGACACTGAAGCTTTCTTT. This codes for CASSVAGGRDTEAFF. The whole variable domain, filled in from reference TRBV5-1 and TRBJ1-1, reads KAGVTQTPRYLIKTRGQQVTLSCSPISGHRSVSWYQQTPGQGLQFLFEYFSETQRNKGNFPGRFSGRQFSNSRSEMNVSTLELGDSALYLCASSVAGGRDTEAFFGQGTRLTVV.

V gene TRBV5-1 combines with J gene TRBJ2-1; 7 bases are a match to TRBD2. The CDR3 sequence is 15 residues long. Germline CDR1 and CDR2: SGHRS and YFSETQ. Losses at the gene ends were 5 bases for V and 4 bases for J; bases not matched to a gene: 9. CDR3 sequence: CASSTESSGYNEQFF. The CDR3, as DNA: TGCGCCAGCAGTACGGAGTCTAGCGGTTACAATGAGCAGTTCTTC.

This chain joins TRBV5-1 and TRBJ1-2; D perhaps matches TRBD1 (6 bases). The CDR3 loop spans 15 amino acids. V gave up 4 bases and J gave up 5 bases, with 18 bases separating them. CDR1 and CDR2 from the germline V gene are SGHRS and YFSETQ. This chain's CDR3 is CASSPGQIQLYGYTF. The CDR3 DNA sequence: TGCGCCAGCAGCCCTGGACAGATTCAACTATATGGCTACACCTTC.

This chain joins TRBV28 and TRBJ1-5; no clear D gene. The CDR3 consists of 13 residues. From germline, CDR1 is MDHEN and CDR2 SYDVKM. Trimming took 10 bases from V and 2 from J, leaving 12 bases between them. In nucleotides, the CDR3 is TGTGCCACCGGGGTCGGGGGCAATCAGCCCCAGCATTTT. This gives the protein CATGVGGNQPQHF.

The gene calls are TRBV7-9 and TRBJ1-1; D is perhaps TRBD1 (5 bases). Trimming shortened V by 4 bases and J by 6 bases, and 21 bases separated the two germline ends. This CDR3 contains 16 residues. CDR1 and CDR2 (germline): SEHNR, FQNEAQ (reference sequence). The DNA of the CDR3 is TGTGCCAGCAGCTCGGGCGCCGGGGGGGTAAGGTCTGAAGCTTTCTTT. Protein sequence: CASSSGAGGVRSEAFF.

The chain links TRBV5-1 to TRBJ1-1; tentative D call: TRBD1 (6 bases). Germline values: CDR1 SGHRS, CDR2 YFSETQ. This CDR3 comprises 14 residues. The V end lost 4 bases, the J end lost 5 bases, and 15 bases lay between the germline ends. This CDR3 reads CASSVQGEGTEAFF. CDR3 in DNA: TGCGCCAGCAGCGTACAGGGCGAGGGAACTGAAGCTTTCTTT.

This clone was detected only a few times. The chain couples TRBV9 to TRBJ2-5, with D tentatively TRBD2 (5 bases). The V and J ends lost 2 bases and 1 base respectively, with 15 bases between them. Germline lookup yields CDR1 SGDLS and CDR2 YYNGEE. The CDR3 is 16 amino acids. DNA for the CDR3: TGTGCCAGCAGCGTGGCCGCGTTTGGAGGCCAAGAGACCCAGTACTTC. Translation gives CASSVAAFGGQETQYF.

The chain couples TRBV9 to TRBJ1-2; no firm D call. The V end lost 0 bases, the J end lost 4 bases, and 16 bases lay between the germline ends. This CDR3 comprises 16 residues. The V gene's germline CDR1 is SGDLS and CDR2 YYNGEE. CDR3 amino acids: CASSVAEGRMSYGYTF. CDR3 in DNA: TGTGCCAGCAGCGTAGCCGAAGGCAGGATGAGCTATGGCTACACCTTC.

This clone was found a few times. The chain couples TRBV5-1 to TRBJ2-3, with a weak D call TRBD2 (6 bases). V was shortened by 0 bases and J by 0 bases, with 8 bases between the two germline ends. This CDR3 is built from 15 residues. Germline V gene sequence: CDR1 SGHRS, CDR2 YFSETQ. Here the CDR3 reads CASSLGGTSTDTQYF. In DNA, the CDR3 is TGCGCCAGCAGCTTGGGAGGGACTAGCACAGATACGCAGTATTTT.

V is TRBV4-1 and J is TRBJ2-3; possible D gene TRBD1, 5 bases. The V end lost 0 bases, the J end lost 2 bases, and 15 bases lay between the germline ends. Germline CDR1 reads MGHRA; CDR2 reads YSYEKL. The CDR3 is 17 amino acids. CDR3 in amino acids: CASSQDGGRAATDTQYF. The CDR3, as DNA: TGCGCCAGCAGCCAAGATGGCGGCAGGGCGGCCACAGATACGCAGTATTTT.

The V gene is TRBV11-2, the J gene TRBJ2-7; TRBD2 is a possible D gene (6 bases). Trimming cost V 4 bases and J 7 bases, with 14 bases left between them. Germline V gene lookup returns CDR1 SGHAT and CDR2 FQNNGV. The CDR3 covers 13 residues. This CDR3 is CASSSASSGEQYF. The CDR3 region has the DNA TGTGCCAGCAGCTCCGCCTCGAGCGGGGAGCAGTACTTC.

V usage is TRBV30 and J usage is TRBJ1-6; D unclear. The CDR3 is 10 amino acids. Looked up from germline, CDR1 is GTSNPN and CDR2 is SVGIG (reference sequence). Between the trimmed V and J ends, which lost 4 bases and 11 bases, there was a span of 6 bases. The CDR3 is CAWKYAPLHF. Here the CDR3 DNA reads TGTGCCTGGAAATATGCACCCCTCCACTTT.

CDR3 coding DNA: TGTGCCAGCTCACCACCGGGACACAGAGACAATGAGCAGTTCTTC. It encodes CASSPPGHRDNEQFF. The chain employs TRBV18 and TRBJ2-1; D is perhaps TRBD1 (6 bases). Trimming cost V 0 bases and J 5 bases, with 11 bases left between them. This CDR3 comprises 15 residues. CDR1 and CDR2 from the germline V gene are KGHSH and LQKENI.

Of note for this clone: The sample contains more than one DNA sequence encoding this CDR3. The rearrangement links TRBV5-1 to TRBJ2-3, with D possibly being TRBD1 (6 bases). Germline V gene sequence: CDR1 SGHRS, CDR2 YFSETQ. The CDR3 covers 13 residues. The V end was cut by 2 bases, the J end by 4 bases, with 8 bases between. DNA for the CDR3: TGCGCCAGCAGCTTAGGGGGAGCAGATACGCAGTATTTT. Encoded protein: CASSLGGADTQYF.

The chain combines TRBV4-3 with TRBJ1-6; D remains ambiguous. The CDR3 extends over 17 amino acids. Trimming removed 0 bases from V and 7 bases from J, with 16 bases in between. Per the germline V gene, CDR1 is LGHNA and CDR2 is YSLEER. The CDR3 loop is CASSQEAASFRNSPLHF. The CDR3 DNA reads TGCGCCAGCAGCCAAGAAGCGGCATCCTTTAGGAATTCACCCCTCCACTTT.

The rearrangement links TRBV4-3 to TRBJ2-3; unclear D gene. CDR1 and CDR2 (germline): LGHNA, YSLEER. The CDR3 has 13 residues. V was trimmed by 0 bases and J by 6 bases, leaving 7 bases between them. The CDR3 sequence is CASSQDRRDTQYF. As DNA, the CDR3 is TGCGCCAGCAGCCAAGACCGTCGTGATACGCAGTATTTT.

The chain has TRBV28 and TRBJ1-1; D is possibly TRBD1 (5 bases). This CDR3 has 16 residues. V was cut by 7 bases and J by 1 base, with 19 bases left in between. Germline CDR1 reads MDHEN; CDR2 reads SYDVKM. The CDR3 loop is CASTRGGGSWNTEAFF. The CDR3 coding sequence is TGTGCCAGCACCAGAGGCGGGGGATCTTGGAACACTGAAGCTTTCTTT.

This clone came up a few times. J is TRBJ2-3 and V is TRBV5-1, with 14 bases lining up with TRBD2. Germline trimming cut 3 bases from V and 3 bases from J; bases unmatched to any gene: 9. The CDR3 has 18 residues. In germline, CDR1 is SGHRS, CDR2 YFSETQ. Written as DNA, the CDR3 is TGCGCCAGCAGCTGGGGACTAGCGGGAGCAGGGCTGACAGATACGCAGTATTTT. Its translation: CASSWGLAGAGLTDTQYF.

This chain links TRBV19 with TRBJ1-1; TRBD1 agrees at 11 bases. The CDR3 spans 15 residues. Trimming at V came to 3 bases and at J to 7 bases, leaving 7 bases not matched to a gene. Germline loops: CDR1 LNHDA, CDR2 SQIVND (reference sequence). This CDR3 is CASSMDRGRRYEAFF. The DNA of the CDR3 is TGTGCCAGTAGTATGGACAGGGGGCGCCGGTATGAAGCTTTCTTT.

The gene calls are TRBV19 and TRBJ1-4, with a tentative D call TRBD1 (5 bases). The germline V gene encodes CDR1 LNHDA and CDR2 SQIVND (reference sequence). The V and J ends lost 7 bases and 2 bases respectively, with 17 bases between them. The CDR3 consists of 16 residues. The CDR3 region has the DNA TGTGCCAGTACCGCCGGGACTGCTTACACTAATGAAAAACTGTTTTTT. Residues: CASTAGTAYTNEKLFF.